The 17 T cell receptor beta chains below come from one sample, sequenced in a study of CD8+ T cells in alopecia areata. cDNA serving as the sequencing template came from extracted, reverse transcribed RNA. TCRdb keeps only in-frame clones here, not all; method: immunoSEQ multiplex PCR. Of fewer than 250,000 clones detected, 40% to 55% appear once; the ten largest clones hold about 2.6%. Documented treatment: oral pan-JAK inhibitor, 5-10 mg twice daily. The specimen was CD4+ T cells sorted from blood, collected around week 36, from a patient treated with tofacitinib. Source of these receptors: a human donor with alopecia areata.

The chain is built from TRBV2 and TRBJ2-7; D is possibly TRBD1 (5 bases). V lost 4 bases to trimming and J lost 5 bases, with 15 bases between them. CDR3 length: 14 residues. Germline loops: CDR1 SNHLY, CDR2 FYNNEI. The CDR3 region has the DNA TGTGCCAGCAGTGTAGGGGTAAGGCCGCACGAGCAGTACTTC. Protein: CASSVGVRPHEQYF.

V usage is TRBV29-1 and J usage is TRBJ1-1; 8 bases fit TRBD1. The CDR3 spans 14 residues. The junction had 7 bases not matched to a gene; V was cut back by 7 bases and J by 0 bases. From germline, CDR1 is SQVTM and CDR2 ANQGSEA. CDR3: CSALLDRVNTEAFF. In nucleotides, the CDR3 is TGCAGCGCTTTGTTGGACAGGGTGAACACTGAAGCTTTCTTT.

This chain connects TRBV19 to TRBJ2-4, with 11 bases lining up with TRBD1. The CDR3 sequence is 16 residues long. Germline loops: CDR1 LNHDA, CDR2 SQIVND (reference sequence). J gave up 3 bases and V 6 bases, and 7 bases lay outside the gene matches. The CDR3 spells CASRTWDRGDKNIQYF. CDR3 sequence (DNA): TGTGCCAGTAGGACTTGGGACAGGGGGGACAAAAACATTCAGTACTTC.

This clone was observed once. The CDR3 loop reads CASASGGRNYGYTF. For the CDR3, the DNA is TGTGCCAGCGCCTCGGGGGGCAGAAACTATGGCTACACCTTC. This chain joins TRBV6-5 and TRBJ1-2, with D tentatively TRBD1 (6 bases). CDR1 and CDR2 from the germline V gene are MNHEY and SVGAGI. This CDR3 spans 14 amino acids. Trimming removed 8 bases at V and 2 bases at J, with 15 bases between.

In regard to this clone: A read error may produce the germline difference seen at one junction end. V and J are TRBV6-6 and TRBJ2-5, with D perhaps matching TRBD2 (6 bases). CDR3 size: 12 residues. Germline V gene data show CDR1 as MNHNY and CDR2 as SVGAGI (reference sequence). CDR3 loop: CASRGSVDPHYF. CDR3 coding DNA: TGTGCCAGCCGGGGGAGCGTGGACCCCCATTACTTC.

This chain uses TRBV6-5 with TRBJ2-1, with 7 positions matching TRBD2. This CDR3 comprises 15 residues. J gave up 6 bases and V 5 bases, and 10 bases lay outside the gene matches. Per germline, CDR1 MNHEY and CDR2 SVGAGI. CDR3 loop: CASSKTGRLANEQFF. CDR3 in DNA: TGTGCCAGCAGTAAAACCGGTCGACTAGCCAATGAGCAGTTCTTC.

The CDR3, as DNA: TGTGCCAGCGGGGTTCTATGGACAGGGGAAGAGACCCAGTACTTC. Protein sequence: CASGVLWTGEETQYF. The V gene is TRBV2, the J gene TRBJ2-5; 9 bases are a match to TRBD1. The ends lost 8 bases at V and 3 bases at J; junction bases unmatched: 10. This CDR3 has 15 amino acids. CDR1 is SNHLY and CDR2 is FYNNEI in the germline V gene. Complete variable domain (other parts from reference TRBV2 and TRBJ2-5): EPEVTQTPSHQVTQMGQEVILRCVPISNHLYFYWYRQILGQKVEFLVSFYNNEISEKSEIFDDQFSVERPDGSNFTLKIRSTKLEDSAMYFCASGVLWTGEETQYFGPGTRLLVL.

The chain is built from TRBV6-5 and TRBJ2-2; 10 positions agree with TRBD1. The CDR3 consists of 15 residues. Germline CDR1 MNHEY, CDR2 SVGAGI. Germline trimming cut 2 bases from V and 6 bases from J; bases unmatched to any gene: 3. As DNA, the CDR3 is TGTGCCAGCAGTTACGACAGGGGGCGCCCCGGGGAGCTGTTTTTT. Residues: CASSYDRGRPGELFF.

The table lists this clone with a few counts. This sequence joins TRBV7-9 and TRBJ1-1; D remains ambiguous. V was trimmed by 2 bases and J by 4 bases, leaving 5 bases between them. Germline V gives CDR1 SEHNR, CDR2 FQNEAQ (reference sequence). The CDR3 length is 12 residues. In nucleotides, the CDR3 is TGTGCCAGCAGCTTATCGGGCACTGAAGCTTTCTTT. Translating gives CASSLSGTEAFF.

The chain employs TRBV29-1 and TRBJ1-2; D unresolved. Germline V gives CDR1 SQVTM, CDR2 ANQGSEA. Trimming took 3 bases from V and 4 from J, leaving 6 bases between them. The CDR3 is 11 residues long. The CDR3 loop is CSVEDGYGYTF. CDR3 bases: TGCAGCGTTGAGGACGGCTATGGCTACACCTTC.

In its sample, this clone was seen a few times. The chain recombines TRBV29-1 with TRBJ2-7; D unresolved. CDR1 and CDR2 from the germline V gene are SQVTM and ANQGSEA. V was clipped by 2 bases and J by 9 bases, with 11 bases between them. The CDR3 loop spans 11 amino acids. CDR3 sequence: CSVERLNGQYF. The CDR3 DNA reads as TGCAGCGTTGAAAGGCTGAACGGGCAGTACTTC.

This clone was counted between two and nine times. Other DNA sequences from this sample encode an identical CDR3 as well. This chain uses TRBV30 with TRBJ2-1, with D perhaps given as TRBD1 or TRBD2 (5 bases each). Germline V gene lookup returns CDR1 GTSNPN and CDR2 SVGIG (reference sequence). The CDR3 totals 13 residues. Deletions cut 5 bases from V and 10 bases from J, with 18 bases between. CDR3 region: CAWEPGLAREQFF. CDR3 nucleotides: TGTGCCTGGGAGCCGGGGCTAGCAAGAGAGCAGTTCTTC.

This chain joins TRBV2 and TRBJ2-7, with D tentatively TRBD1 (6 bases). CDR1 is SNHLY and CDR2 is FYNNEI in the germline V gene. Deletions cut 5 bases from V and 2 bases from J, with 16 bases between. This CDR3 is 15 amino acids long. The CDR3 loop is CASSSGTRITYEQYF. Written as DNA, the CDR3 is TGTGCCAGCAGTTCCGGGACACGAATTACCTACGAGCAGTACTTC.

This clone was observed a few times. This chain uses TRBV9 with TRBJ1-4; D is ambiguous. Germline values: CDR1 SGDLS, CDR2 YYNGEE. The CDR3 runs 15 residues. The ends were cut back, 3 bases at V and 0 bases at J, with 9 bases in the middle. Here the CDR3 reads CASSAQIATNEKLFF. DNA of the CDR3: TGTGCCAGCAGCGCCCAAATCGCAACTAATGAAAAACTGTTTTTT.

Notes on this clone: The same CDR3 can be traced to other DNA sequences in this sample. The rearrangement uses TRBV30 and TRBJ2-4; unclear D gene. CDR1 GTSNPN and CDR2 SVGIG come from the germline V gene (reference sequence). V was shortened by 2 bases and J by 0 bases, with 2 bases between the two germline ends. The CDR3 is 12 amino acids. The CDR3 DNA follows: TGTGCCTGGAGTTTAGCCAAAAACATTCAGTACTTC. It codes for CAWSLAKNIQYF.

The chain employs TRBV2 and TRBJ2-1; 7 nucleotides line up with TRBD1. CDR3 length: 15 residues. CDR1 SNHLY and CDR2 FYNNEI come from the germline V gene. V lost 0 bases and J lost 9; bases outside the gene matches: 8. For the CDR3, the DNA is TGTGCCAGCAGTGAAGCGCCTCGGACAGGTTGTGAGCAGTTCTTC. This codes for CASSEAPRTGCEQFF.

This chain connects TRBV15 to TRBJ2-7; a weak D match, TRBD1 (6 bases). Germline lookup yields CDR1 LNHNV and CDR2 YYDKDF (reference sequence). Trimming shortened V by 0 bases and J by 6 bases, and 9 bases separated the two germline ends. The CDR3 consists of 13 residues. CDR3: CATSRDVGAEQYF. The CDR3 DNA reads TGTGCCACCAGCAGAGATGTGGGGGCCGAGCAGTACTTC. The whole variable domain, remainder taken from reference TRBV15 and TRBJ2-7, is DAMVIQNPRYQVTQFGKPVTLSCSQTLNHNVMYWYQQKSSQAPKLLFHYYDKDFNNEADTPDNFQSRRPNTSFCFLDIRSPGLGDTAMYLCATSRDVGAEQYFGPGTRLTVT.